The T cell receptor beta chain described here comes from a study of T cell responses to AZD1222 COVID-19 vaccine. This clone showed up just once. This CDR3 is built from 16 residues. Per germline, CDR1 MNHNS and CDR2 SASEGT. Trimming left V 2 bases short and J 4 bases short, with 15 bases between. Clones were read by immunoSEQ multiplex PCR, and TCRdb kept only the in-frame ones, dropping some. The data show over 100,000 clones, with roughly 90% seen just once and roughly 4% held by the top ten. This specimen was peripheral blood, taken on day 0 of AZD1222 vaccination. The chain couples TRBV6-1 to TRBJ1-5; perhaps TRBD1 as D (6 bases). This TCR derives from an adult in good health. The CDR3 bases are TGTGCCAGCAGTGAATTGGGCAGGGGAGGTAATCAGCCCCAGCATTTT. Amino acid sequence: CASSELGRGGNQPQHF.